Sequencing of this TCR beta chain was carried out in a study of STAT5B mutations in CD4+ large granular lymphocyte leukemia. Study-wide findings and caveats: Without putative leukemic clones, patient CD4-sorted repertoires remained more clonal than healthy CD4+ repertoires.

The V gene's germline CDR1 is LNHDA and CDR2 SQIVND (reference sequence). CDR3 length: 15 amino acids. The V gene lost 7 bases and the J gene lost 4 bases, with 16 bases spanning the gap. This table comes from immunoSEQ multiplex PCR, and its TCRdb copy is limited to in-frame clones, with some not included. Counted here are 30,000 to 40,000 clones, roughly 85% occurring once; the ten biggest clones make up roughly 3.3%. About this clone itself: Its antigen is still unknown.

The TCR was taken from a human donor in good health. Input material: CD4+ T cells from blood buffy coats. The chain has TRBV19 and TRBJ2-2; perhaps TRBD1 as D (6 bases). The CDR3 DNA sequence: TGTGCCAGTAAGGTTCAGGGGCCGGGCACCGGGGAGCTGTTTTTT. It translates to CASKVQGPGTGELFF. Full variable domain (missing parts from reference TRBV19 and TRBJ2-2): DGGITQSPKYLFRKEGQNVTLSCEQNLNHDAMYWYRQDPGQGLRLIYYSQIVNDFQKGDIAEGYSVSREKKESFPLTVTSAQKNPTAFYLCASKVQGPGTGELFFGEGSRLTVL.